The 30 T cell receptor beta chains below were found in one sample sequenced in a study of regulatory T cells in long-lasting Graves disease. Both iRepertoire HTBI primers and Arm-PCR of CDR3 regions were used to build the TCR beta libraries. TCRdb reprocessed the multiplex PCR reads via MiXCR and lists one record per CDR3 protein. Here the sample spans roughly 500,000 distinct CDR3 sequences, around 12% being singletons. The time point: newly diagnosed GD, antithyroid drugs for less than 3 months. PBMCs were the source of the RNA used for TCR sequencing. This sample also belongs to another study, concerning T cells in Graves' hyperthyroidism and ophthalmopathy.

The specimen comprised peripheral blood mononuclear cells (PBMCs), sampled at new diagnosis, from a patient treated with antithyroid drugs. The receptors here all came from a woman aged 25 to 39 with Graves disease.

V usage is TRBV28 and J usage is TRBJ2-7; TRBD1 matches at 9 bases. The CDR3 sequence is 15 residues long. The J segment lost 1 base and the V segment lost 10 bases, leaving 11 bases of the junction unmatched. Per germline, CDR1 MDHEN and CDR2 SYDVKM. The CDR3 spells CATDPTGTGSYEQYF. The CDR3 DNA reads TGTGCCACCGACCCCACCGGGACAGGGTCCTACGAGCAGTACTTC.

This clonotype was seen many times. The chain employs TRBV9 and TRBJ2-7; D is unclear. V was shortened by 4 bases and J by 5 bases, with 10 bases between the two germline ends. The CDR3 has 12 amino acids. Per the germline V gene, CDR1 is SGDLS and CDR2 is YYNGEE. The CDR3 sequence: CASSPSIHEQYF. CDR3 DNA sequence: TGTGCCAGCAGCCCTTCGATCCACGAGCAGTACTTC.

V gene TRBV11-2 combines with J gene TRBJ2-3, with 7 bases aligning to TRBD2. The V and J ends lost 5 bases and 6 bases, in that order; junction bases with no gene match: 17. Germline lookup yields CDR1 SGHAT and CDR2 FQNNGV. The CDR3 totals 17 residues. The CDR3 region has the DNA TGTGCCAGCAGCCAAGATGTAGGGCGGGAGCGTTTGGATACGCAGTATTTT. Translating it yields CASSQDVGRERLDTQYF. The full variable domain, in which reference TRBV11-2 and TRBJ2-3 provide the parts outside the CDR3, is EAGVAQSPRYKIIEKRQSVAFWCNPISGHATLYWYQQILGQGPKLLIQFQNNGVVDDSQLPKDRFSAERLKGVDSTLKIQPAKLEDSAVYLCASSQDVGRERLDTQYFGPGTRLTVL.

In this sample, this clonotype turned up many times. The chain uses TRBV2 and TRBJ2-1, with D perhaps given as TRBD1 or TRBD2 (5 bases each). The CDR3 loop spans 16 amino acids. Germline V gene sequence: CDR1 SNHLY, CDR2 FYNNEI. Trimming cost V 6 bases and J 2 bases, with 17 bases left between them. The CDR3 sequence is CASRPRGTPPYNEQFF. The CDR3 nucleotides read TGTGCCAGCAGACCGAGGGGCACCCCCCCCTACAATGAGCAGTTCTTC.

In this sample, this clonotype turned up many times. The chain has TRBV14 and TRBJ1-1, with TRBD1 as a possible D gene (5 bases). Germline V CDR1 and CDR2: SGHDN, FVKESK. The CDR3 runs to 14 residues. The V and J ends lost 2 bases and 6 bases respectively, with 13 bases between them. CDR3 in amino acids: CASSQRGGGPEAFF. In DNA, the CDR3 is TGTGCCAGCAGCCAACGGGGGGGTGGGCCTGAAGCTTTCTTT.

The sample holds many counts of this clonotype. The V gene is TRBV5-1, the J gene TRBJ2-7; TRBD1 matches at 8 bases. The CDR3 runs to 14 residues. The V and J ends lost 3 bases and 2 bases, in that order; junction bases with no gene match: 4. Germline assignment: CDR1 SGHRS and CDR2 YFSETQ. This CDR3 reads CASSYRGSTYEQYF. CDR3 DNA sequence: TGCGCCAGCAGCTACAGGGGGAGCACCTACGAGCAGTACTTC.

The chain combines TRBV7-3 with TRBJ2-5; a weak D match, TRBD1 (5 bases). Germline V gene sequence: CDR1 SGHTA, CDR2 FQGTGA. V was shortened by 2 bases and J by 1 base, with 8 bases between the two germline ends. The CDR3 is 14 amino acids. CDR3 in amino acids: CASSLGAPQETQYF. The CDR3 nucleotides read TGTGCCAGCAGCTTAGGGGCACCCCAAGAGACCCAGTACTTC.

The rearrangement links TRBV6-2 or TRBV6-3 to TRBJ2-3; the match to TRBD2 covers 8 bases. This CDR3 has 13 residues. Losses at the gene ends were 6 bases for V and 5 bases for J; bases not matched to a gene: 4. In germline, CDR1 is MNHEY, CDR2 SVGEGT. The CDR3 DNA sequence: TGTGCCAGCAGCCGGGGGGGGAGAGATACGCAGTATTTT. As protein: CASSRGGRDTQYF.

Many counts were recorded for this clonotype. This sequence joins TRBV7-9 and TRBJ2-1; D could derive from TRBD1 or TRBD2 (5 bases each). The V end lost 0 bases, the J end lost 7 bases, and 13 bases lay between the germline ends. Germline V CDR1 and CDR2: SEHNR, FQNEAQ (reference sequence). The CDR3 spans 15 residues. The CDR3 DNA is TGTGCCAGCAGCTTAGCGAGGGGAAACCGAAATGAGCAGTTCTTC. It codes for CASSLARGNRNEQFF.

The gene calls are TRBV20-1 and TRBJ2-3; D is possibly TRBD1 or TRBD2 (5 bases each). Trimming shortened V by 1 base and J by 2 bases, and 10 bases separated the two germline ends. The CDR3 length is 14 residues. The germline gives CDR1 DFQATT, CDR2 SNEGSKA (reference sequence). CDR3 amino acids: CSARGGGHTDTQYF. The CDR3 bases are TGCAGTGCTAGAGGGGGCGGGCACACAGATACGCAGTATTTT.

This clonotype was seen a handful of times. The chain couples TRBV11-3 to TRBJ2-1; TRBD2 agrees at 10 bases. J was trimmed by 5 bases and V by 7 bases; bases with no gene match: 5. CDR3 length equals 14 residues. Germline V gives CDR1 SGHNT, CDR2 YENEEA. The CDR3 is CASTLAGDHNEQFF. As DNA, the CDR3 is TGTGCCAGCACCCTAGCGGGGGATCACAATGAGCAGTTCTTC.

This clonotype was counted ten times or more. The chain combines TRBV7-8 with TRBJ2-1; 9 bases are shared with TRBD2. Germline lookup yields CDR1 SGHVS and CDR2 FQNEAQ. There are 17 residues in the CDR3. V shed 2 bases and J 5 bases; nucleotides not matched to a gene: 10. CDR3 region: CASSLLASGVRDNEQFF. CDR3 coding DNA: TGTGCCAGCAGCTTATTGGCTAGCGGGGTCCGGGACAATGAGCAGTTCTTC.

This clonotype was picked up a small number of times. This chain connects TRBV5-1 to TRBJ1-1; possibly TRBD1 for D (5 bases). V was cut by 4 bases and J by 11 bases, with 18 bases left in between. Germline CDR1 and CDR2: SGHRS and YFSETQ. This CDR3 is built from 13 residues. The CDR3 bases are TGCGCCAGCAGCGGGGGATTGGGAGGGATTGCTTTCTTT. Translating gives CASSGGLGGIAFF.

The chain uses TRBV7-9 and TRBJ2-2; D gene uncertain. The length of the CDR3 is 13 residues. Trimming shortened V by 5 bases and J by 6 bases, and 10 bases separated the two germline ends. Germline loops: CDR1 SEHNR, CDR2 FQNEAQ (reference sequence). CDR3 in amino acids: CASSPHRSGELFF. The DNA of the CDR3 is TGTGCCAGCAGCCCACACCGATCCGGGGAGCTGTTTTTT.

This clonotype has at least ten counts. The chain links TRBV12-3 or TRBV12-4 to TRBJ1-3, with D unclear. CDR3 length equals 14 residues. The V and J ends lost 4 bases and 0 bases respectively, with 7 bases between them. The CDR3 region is CASSSLSSGNTIYF. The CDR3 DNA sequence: TGTGCCAGCAGTTCGCTCAGCTCTGGAAACACCATATATTTT.

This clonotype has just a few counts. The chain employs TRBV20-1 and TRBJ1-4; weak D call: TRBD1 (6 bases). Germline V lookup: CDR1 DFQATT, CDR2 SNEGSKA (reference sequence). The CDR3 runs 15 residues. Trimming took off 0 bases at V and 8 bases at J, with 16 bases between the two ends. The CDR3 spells CSARDPRTDPEKLFF. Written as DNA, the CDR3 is TGCAGTGCTAGAGATCCCAGGACAGACCCGGAAAAACTGTTTTTT.

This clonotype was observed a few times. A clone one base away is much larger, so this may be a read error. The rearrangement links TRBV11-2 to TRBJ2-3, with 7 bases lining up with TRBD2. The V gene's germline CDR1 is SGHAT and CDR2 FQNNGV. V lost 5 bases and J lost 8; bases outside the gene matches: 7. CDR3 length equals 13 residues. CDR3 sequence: CASSSTSVGTQYF. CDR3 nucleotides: TGTGCCAGCAGCAGTACTAGCGTTGGTACGCAGTATTTT.

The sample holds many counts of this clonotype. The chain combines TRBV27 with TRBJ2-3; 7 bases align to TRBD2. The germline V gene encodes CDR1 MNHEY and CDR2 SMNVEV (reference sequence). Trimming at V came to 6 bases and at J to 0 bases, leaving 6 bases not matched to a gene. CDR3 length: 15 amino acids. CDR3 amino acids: CASSVLATSTDTQYF. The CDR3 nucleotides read TGTGCCAGCAGCGTACTAGCGACTAGCACAGATACGCAGTATTTT.

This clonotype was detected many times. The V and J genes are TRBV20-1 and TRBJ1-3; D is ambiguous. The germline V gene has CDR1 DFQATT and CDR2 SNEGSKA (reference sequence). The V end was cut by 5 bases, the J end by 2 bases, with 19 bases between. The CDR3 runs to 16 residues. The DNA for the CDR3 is TGCAGTGCTCGTACGACAAGAGGTTGGGCTGGAAACACCATATATTTT. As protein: CSARTTRGWAGNTIYF.

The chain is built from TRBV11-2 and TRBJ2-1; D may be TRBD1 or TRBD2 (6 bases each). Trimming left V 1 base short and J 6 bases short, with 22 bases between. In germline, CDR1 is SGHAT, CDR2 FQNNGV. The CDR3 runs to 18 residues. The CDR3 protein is CASSLASGAGERGNEQFF. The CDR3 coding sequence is TGTGCCAGCAGCTTAGCTTCGGGGGCCGGGGAGAGGGGCAATGAGCAGTTCTTC.

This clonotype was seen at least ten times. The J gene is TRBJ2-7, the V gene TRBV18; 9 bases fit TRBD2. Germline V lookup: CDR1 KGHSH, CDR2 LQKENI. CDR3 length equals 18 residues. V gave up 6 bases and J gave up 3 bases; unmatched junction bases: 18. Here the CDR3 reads CASSETGDWREGRYEQYF. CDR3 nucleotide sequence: TGTGCCAGCTCTGAGACGGGCGACTGGCGGGAGGGCCGCTACGAGCAGTACTTC. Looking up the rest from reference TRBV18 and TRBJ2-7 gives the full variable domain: NAGVMQNPRHLVRRRGQEARLRCSPMKGHSHVYWYRQLPEEGLKFMVYLQKENIIDESGMPKERFSAEFPKEGPSILRIQQVVRGDSAAYFCASSETGDWREGRYEQYFGPGTRLTVT.

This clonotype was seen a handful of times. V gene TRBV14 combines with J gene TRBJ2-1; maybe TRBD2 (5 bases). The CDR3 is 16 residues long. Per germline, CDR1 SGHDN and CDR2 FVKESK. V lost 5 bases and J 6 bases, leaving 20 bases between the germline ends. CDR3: CASSGGGVILGNEQFF. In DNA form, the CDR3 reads TGTGCCAGCAGCGGCGGAGGAGTGATCCTGGGCAATGAGCAGTTCTTC.

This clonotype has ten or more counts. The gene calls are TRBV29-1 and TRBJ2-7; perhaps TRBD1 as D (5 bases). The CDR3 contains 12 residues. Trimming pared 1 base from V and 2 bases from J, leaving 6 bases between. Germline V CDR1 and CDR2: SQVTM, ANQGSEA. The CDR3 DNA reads TGCAGCGTTGAAGGACAGACCTACGAGCAGTACTTC. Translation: CSVEGQTYEQYF.

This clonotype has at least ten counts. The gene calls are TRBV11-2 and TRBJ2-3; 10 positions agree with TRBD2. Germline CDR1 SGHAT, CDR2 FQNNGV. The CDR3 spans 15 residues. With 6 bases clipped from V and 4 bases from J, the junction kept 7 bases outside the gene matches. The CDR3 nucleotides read TGTGCCAGCAGGGGGATTAGCGGGAGGCCAGATACGCAGTATTTT. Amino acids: CASRGISGRPDTQYF. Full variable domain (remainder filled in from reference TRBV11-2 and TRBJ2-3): EAGVAQSPRYKIIEKRQSVAFWCNPISGHATLYWYQQILGQGPKLLIQFQNNGVVDDSQLPKDRFSAERLKGVDSTLKIQPAKLEDSAVYLCASRGISGRPDTQYFGPGTRLTVL.

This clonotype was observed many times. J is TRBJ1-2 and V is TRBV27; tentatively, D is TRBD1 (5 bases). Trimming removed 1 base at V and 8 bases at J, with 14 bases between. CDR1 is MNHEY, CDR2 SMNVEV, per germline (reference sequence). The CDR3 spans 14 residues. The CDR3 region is CASSLFFRAQGYTF. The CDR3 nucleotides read TGTGCCAGCAGTTTATTCTTCAGGGCCCAAGGCTACACCTTC.

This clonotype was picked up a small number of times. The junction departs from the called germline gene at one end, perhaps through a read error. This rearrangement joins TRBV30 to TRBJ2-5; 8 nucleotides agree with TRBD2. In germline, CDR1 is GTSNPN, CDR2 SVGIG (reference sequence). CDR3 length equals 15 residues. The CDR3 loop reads CALSRGGYGKEAQYF. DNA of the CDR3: TGTGCCCTAAGTCGGGGGGGTTACGGAAAAGAGGCCCAGTACTTC.

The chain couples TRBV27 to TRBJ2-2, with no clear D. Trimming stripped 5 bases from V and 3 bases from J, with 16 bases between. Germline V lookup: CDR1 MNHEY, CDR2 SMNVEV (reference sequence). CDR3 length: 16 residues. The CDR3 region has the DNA TGTGCCAGCAGTAATGTGGAAATGGTGTACACCGGGGAGCTGTTTTTT. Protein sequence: CASSNVEMVYTGELFF.

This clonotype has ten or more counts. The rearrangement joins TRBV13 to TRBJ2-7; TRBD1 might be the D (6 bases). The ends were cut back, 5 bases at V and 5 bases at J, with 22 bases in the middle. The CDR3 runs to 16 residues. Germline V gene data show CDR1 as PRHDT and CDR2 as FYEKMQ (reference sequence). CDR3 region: CASSIVPGAGKDEQYF. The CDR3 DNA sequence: TGTGCCAGCAGCATTGTTCCAGGGGCAGGCAAAGACGAGCAGTACTTC. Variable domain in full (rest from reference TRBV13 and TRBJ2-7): AAGVIQSPRHLIKEKRETATLKCYPIPRHDTVYWYQQGPGQDPQFLISFYEKMQSDKGSIPDRFSAQQFSDYHSELNMSSLELGDSALYFCASSIVPGAGKDEQYFGPGTRLTVT.

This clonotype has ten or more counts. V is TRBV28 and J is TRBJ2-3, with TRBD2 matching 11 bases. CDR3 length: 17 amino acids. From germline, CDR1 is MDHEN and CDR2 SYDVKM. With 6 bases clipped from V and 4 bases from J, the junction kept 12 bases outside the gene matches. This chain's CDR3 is CASRPTSGRLRPDTQYF. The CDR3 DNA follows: TGTGCCAGCAGACCCACTAGCGGGAGACTAAGGCCAGATACGCAGTATTTT.

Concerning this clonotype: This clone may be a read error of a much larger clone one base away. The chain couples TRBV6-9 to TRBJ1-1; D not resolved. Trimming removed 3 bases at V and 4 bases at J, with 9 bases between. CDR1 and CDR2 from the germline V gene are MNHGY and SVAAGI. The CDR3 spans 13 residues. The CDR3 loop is CASSYGEVTEAFF. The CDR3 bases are TGTGCCAGCAGTTACGGGGAAGTCACTGAAGCTTTCTTT.